Each of the 13 T cell receptor beta chains below was sequenced from the same sample in a study of a mutant IDH1 vaccine in newly diagnosed glioma. As to time point: week 47, end of study. Every vaccination contained 300 ug of the mutant IDH1 20-mer peptide and was paired with topical imiquimod. Generated by immunoSEQ multiplex PCR, the TCRdb table keeps only in-frame clones and is missing some. The table has some 38,000 clones, over 70% seen once; the top ten hold about 8.1%. These receptors' antigens are unknown. Here the sequenced sample was PBMCs, taken from a glioma patient whose treatment included an IDH1 peptide vaccine. The receptor set was obtained from a man aged 35-49 years with glioma.

The V gene is TRBV7-9, the J gene TRBJ2-3; D is unresolved. The CDR3 totals 16 residues. Trimming took 2 bases from V and 2 from J, leaving 14 bases between them. CDR1 is SEHNR, CDR2 FQNEAQ, per germline (reference sequence). DNA for the CDR3: TGTGCCAGCAGCTTATACTCCCAGCGATACACAGATACGCAGTATTTT. Amino acids: CASSLYSQRYTDTQYF.

The rearrangement uses TRBV7-6 and TRBJ2-6, with D uncertain. With 0 bases removed from V and 2 bases from J, the gap between germline ends came to 8 bases. Germline lookup yields CDR1 SGHVS and CDR2 FNYEAQ. The CDR3 contains 16 residues. The CDR3 spells CASSLASRAGANVLTF. CDR3 coding DNA: TGTGCCAGCAGCTTAGCGTCAAGGGCTGGGGCCAACGTCCTGACTTTC.

This chain connects TRBV5-1 to TRBJ2-6; maybe TRBD1 (8 bases). Trimming stripped 2 bases from V and 0 bases from J, with 30 bases between. Germline V gene sequence: CDR1 SGHRS, CDR2 YFSETQ. The CDR3 totals 23 residues. The CDR3 protein is CASSLGRGQGGRYYHSGANVLTF. The CDR3, as DNA: TGCGCCAGCAGCTTAGGTCGCGGACAGGGAGGGCGGTACTATCACTCTGGGGCCAACGTCCTGACTTTC.

The chain has TRBV27 and TRBJ2-3; D not certain. Trimming cost V 5 bases and J 7 bases, with 13 bases left between them. The germline V gene has CDR1 MNHEY and CDR2 SMNVEV (reference sequence). The CDR3 is 13 residues long. CDR3 in DNA: TGTGCCAGCAGTCTCGCATTTGCGAATACGCAGTATTTT. Protein product: CASSLAFANTQYF.

J is TRBJ2-5 and V is TRBV6-5; 7 nucleotides align to TRBD2. CDR1 is MNHEY, CDR2 SVGAGI, per germline. Trimming at V came to 2 bases and at J to 5 bases, leaving 5 bases not matched to a gene. This CDR3 has 14 amino acids. Here the CDR3 reads CASSYGGREETQYF. The CDR3 DNA is TGTGCCAGCAGTTACGGCGGGCGGGAGGAGACCCAGTACTTC.

This clone was found once. The rearrangement joins TRBV6-6 to TRBJ2-1, with TRBD1 as a possible D gene (6 bases). Germline V CDR1 and CDR2: MNHNY, SVGAGI (reference sequence). The length of the CDR3 is 15 residues. Deletions cut 2 bases from V and 3 bases from J, with 11 bases between. The CDR3, as DNA: TGTGCCAGCAGTTACGCGGACAGATACTACAATGAGCAGTTCTTC. This sequence encodes CASSYADRYYNEQFF.

V usage is TRBV18 and J usage is TRBJ2-7; possible D gene TRBD1, 6 bases. Germline CDR1 KGHSH, CDR2 LQKENI. Trimming pared 2 bases from V and 5 bases from J, leaving 16 bases between. The CDR3 contains 15 residues. The CDR3 coding sequence is TGTGCCAGCTCACCAAGGGAACAGGGCATCCACGAGCAGTACTTC. It specifies CASSPREQGIHEQYF.

The V gene is TRBV6-5, the J gene TRBJ1-5; D remains ambiguous. The CDR3 runs 12 residues. V lost 7 bases to trimming and J lost 5 bases, with 9 bases between them. Germline loops: CDR1 MNHEY, CDR2 SVGAGI. Here the CDR3 DNA reads TGTGCCAGCACGGCAGCTTATCAGCCCCAGCATTTT. The encoded protein is CASTAAYQPQHF.

J is TRBJ2-1 and V is TRBV5-1, with D maybe TRBD1 (6 bases). CDR1 and CDR2 from the germline V gene are SGHRS and YFSETQ. The CDR3 extends over 14 amino acids. Trimming left V 10 bases short and J 0 bases short, with 14 bases between. DNA for the CDR3: TGCGCCTCCTACAGGGATAGCTCCTACAATGAGCAGTTCTTC. Its translation: CASYRDSSYNEQFF.

On this clone itself: Mismatch with germline at one junction end may stem from a read error. The CDR3 DNA reads TGTGCCAGCAGCTTTGGAGGGACTAGCGGGCCTGAGATCTTC. Residues: CASSFGGTSGPEIF. This rearrangement joins TRBV7-2 to TRBJ2-1; TRBD2 agrees at 12 bases. CDR1 and CDR2 from the germline V gene are SGHTA and FQGNSA. The CDR3 spans 14 residues.

J is TRBJ1-5 and V is TRBV4-3; D unresolved. Germline V CDR1 and CDR2: LGHNA, YSLEER. The CDR3 is made up of 15 amino acids. Trimming shortened V by 2 bases and J by 0 bases, and 8 bases separated the two germline ends. The CDR3 spells CASSQSANSNQPQHF. DNA of the CDR3: TGCGCCAGCAGCCAATCGGCGAATAGCAATCAGCCCCAGCATTTT.

The rearrangement uses TRBV11-3 and TRBJ1-2; 8 nucleotides line up with TRBD1. Germline V CDR1 and CDR2: SGHNT, YENEEA. J lost 4 bases, V lost 4 bases, and 8 bases had no gene match. The CDR3 length is 15 residues. The CDR3 nucleotides read TGTGCCAGCAGCTCCAACAGGGGGGCGGGCTATGGCTACACCTTC. The encoded protein is CASSSNRGAGYGYTF.

V usage is TRBV18 and J usage is TRBJ1-2, with 8 positions matching TRBD1. The V gene's germline CDR1 is KGHSH and CDR2 LQKENI. The J segment lost 4 bases and the V segment lost 3 bases, leaving 7 bases of the junction unmatched. The CDR3 loop spans 15 amino acids. The chain's CDR3 is CASSPLTGATYGYTF. In DNA, the CDR3 is TGTGCCAGCTCACCCTTGACAGGGGCAACCTATGGCTACACCTTC. The full variable domain, rest sourced from reference TRBV18 and TRBJ1-2, is NAGVMQNPRHLVRRRGQEARLRCSPMKGHSHVYWYRQLPEEGLKFMVYLQKENIIDESGMPKERFSAEFPKEGPSILRIQQVVRGDSAAYFCASSPLTGATYGYTFGSGTRLTVV.